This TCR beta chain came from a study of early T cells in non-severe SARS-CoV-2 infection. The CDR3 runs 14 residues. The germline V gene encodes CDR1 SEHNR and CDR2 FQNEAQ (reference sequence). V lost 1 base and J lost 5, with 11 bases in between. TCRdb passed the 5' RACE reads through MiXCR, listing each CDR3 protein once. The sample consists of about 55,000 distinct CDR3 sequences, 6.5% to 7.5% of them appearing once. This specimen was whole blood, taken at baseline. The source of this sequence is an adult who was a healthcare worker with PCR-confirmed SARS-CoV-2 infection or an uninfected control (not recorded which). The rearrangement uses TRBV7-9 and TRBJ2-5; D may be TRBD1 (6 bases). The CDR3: CASSLEQGSETQYF. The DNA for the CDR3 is TGTGCCAGCAGCTTAGAACAGGGTTCGGAGACCCAGTACTTC.